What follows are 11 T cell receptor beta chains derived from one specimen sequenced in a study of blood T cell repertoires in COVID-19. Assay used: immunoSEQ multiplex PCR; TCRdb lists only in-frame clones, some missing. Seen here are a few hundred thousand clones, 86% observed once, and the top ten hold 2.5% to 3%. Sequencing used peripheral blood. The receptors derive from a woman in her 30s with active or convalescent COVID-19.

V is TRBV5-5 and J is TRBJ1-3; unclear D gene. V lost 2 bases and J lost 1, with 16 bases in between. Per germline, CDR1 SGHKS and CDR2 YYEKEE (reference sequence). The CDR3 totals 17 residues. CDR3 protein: CASSFRESPISGNTIYF. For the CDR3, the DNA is TGTGCCAGCAGCTTCCGGGAGAGCCCCATATCTGGAAACACCATATATTTT.

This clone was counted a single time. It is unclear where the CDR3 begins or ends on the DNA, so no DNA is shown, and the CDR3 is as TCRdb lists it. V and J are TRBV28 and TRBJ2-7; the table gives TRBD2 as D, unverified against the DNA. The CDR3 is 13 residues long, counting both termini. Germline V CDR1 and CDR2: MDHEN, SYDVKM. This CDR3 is CASSWGGGIGSDF.

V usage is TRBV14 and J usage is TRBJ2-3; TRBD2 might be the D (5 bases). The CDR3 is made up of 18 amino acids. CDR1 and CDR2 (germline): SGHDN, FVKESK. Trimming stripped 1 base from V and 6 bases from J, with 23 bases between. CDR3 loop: CASSQVGLVDFLGDTQYF. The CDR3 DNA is TGTGCCAGCAGCCAAGTAGGTTTGGTGGACTTCCTGGGGGATACGCAGTATTTT.

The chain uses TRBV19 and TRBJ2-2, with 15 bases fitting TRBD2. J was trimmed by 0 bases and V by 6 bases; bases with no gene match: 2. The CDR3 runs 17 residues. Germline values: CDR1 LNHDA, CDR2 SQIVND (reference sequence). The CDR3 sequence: CASSGLAGGPNTGELFF. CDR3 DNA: TGTGCCAGTAGCGGACTAGCGGGGGGGCCGAACACCGGGGAGCTGTTTTTT.

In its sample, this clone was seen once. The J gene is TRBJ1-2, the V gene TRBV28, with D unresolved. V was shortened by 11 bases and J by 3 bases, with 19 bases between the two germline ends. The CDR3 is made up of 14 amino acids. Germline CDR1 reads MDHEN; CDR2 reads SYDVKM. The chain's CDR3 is CASQVRVAHYGYTF. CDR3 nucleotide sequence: TGTGCCTCCCAGGTGAGGGTGGCTCACTATGGCTACACCTTC.

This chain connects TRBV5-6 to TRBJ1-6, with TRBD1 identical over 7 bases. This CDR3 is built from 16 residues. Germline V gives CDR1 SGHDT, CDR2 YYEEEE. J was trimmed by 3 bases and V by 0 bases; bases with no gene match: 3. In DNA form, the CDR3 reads TGTGCCAGCAGCTTGGAGGGACAGCTCTATAATTCACCCCTCCACTTT. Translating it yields CASSLEGQLYNSPLHF.

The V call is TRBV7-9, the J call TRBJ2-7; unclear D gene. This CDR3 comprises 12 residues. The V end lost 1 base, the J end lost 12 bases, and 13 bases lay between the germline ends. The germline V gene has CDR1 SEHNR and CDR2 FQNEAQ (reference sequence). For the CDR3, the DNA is TGTGCCAGCAGCTTAGATCGGAGAAGTCCGTACTTC. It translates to CASSLDRRSPYF.

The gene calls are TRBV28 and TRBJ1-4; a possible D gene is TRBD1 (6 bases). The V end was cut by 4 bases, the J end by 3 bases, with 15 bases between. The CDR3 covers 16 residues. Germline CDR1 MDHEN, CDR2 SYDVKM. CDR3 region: CASSSTGHRANEKLFF. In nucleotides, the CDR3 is TGTGCCAGCAGTTCGACGGGACACCGGGCTAATGAAAAACTGTTTTTT.

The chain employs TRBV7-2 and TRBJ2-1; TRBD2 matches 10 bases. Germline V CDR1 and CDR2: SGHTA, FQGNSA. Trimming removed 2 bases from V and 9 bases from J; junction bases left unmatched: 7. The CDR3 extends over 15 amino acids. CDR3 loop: CASSLSGGAEGEQFF. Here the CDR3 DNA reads TGTGCCAGCAGCTTAAGCGGGGGGGCCGAGGGTGAGCAGTTCTTC.

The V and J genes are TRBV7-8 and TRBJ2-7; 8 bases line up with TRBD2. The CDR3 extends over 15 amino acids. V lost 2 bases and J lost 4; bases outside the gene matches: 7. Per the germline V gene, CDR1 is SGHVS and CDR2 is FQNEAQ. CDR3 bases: TGTGCCAGCAGCTTATCTGCGGGGGGTTCTTACGAGCAGTACTTC. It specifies CASSLSAGGSYEQYF.

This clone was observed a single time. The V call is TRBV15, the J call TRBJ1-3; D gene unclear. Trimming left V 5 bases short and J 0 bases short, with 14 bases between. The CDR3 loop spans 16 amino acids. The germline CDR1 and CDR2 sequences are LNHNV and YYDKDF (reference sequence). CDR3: CATSGIDGFSGNTIYF. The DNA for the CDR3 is TGTGCCACCAGCGGCATTGACGGGTTCTCTGGAAACACCATATATTTT.